This T cell receptor beta chain was identified during a study of early stage breast cancer tumors. This clone appeared a few times. Its antigen is not identified. General study points: Tumors had approximately 2.4-fold higher T cell density than normal breast. Tumor and normal breast were distinguished via blood comparison in about 90% of the 16 patients.

Assay: immunoSEQ multiplex PCR; the TCRdb copy retains only in-frame clones and omits some. The sample has about 30,000 clones; 72% are singletons. Sequencing used blood. The clonotype was recovered from a person aged 45 to 59 with breast cancer.

CDR3 DNA: TGTGCCACCAGCGGGGGGGCCTATGGCTACACCTTC. Its translation: CATSGGAYGYTF. J is TRBJ1-2 and V is TRBV15, with TRBD1 as a possible D gene (6 bases). The V end was cut by 5 bases, the J end by 4 bases, with 8 bases between. CDR3 size: 12 residues. From germline, CDR1 is LNHNV and CDR2 YYDKDF (reference sequence).